This TCR beta chain is drawn from a study of regulatory T cells in long-lasting Graves disease. In its sample, this clonotype was seen a few times. Through Arm-PCR of CDR3 regions and iRepertoire HTBI primers, TCR beta libraries were built. From the multiplex PCR reads, TCRdb called clonotypes with MiXCR, one entry per CDR3 protein. Of 350,000 to 500,000 distinct CDR3 sequences in the sample, 11% to 15% are singletons; the top ten hold over 15%. The V gene's germline CDR1 is SGHRS and CDR2 YFSETQ. This CDR3 has 14 amino acids. Deletions cut 4 bases from V and 2 bases from J, with 13 bases between. Time point specified: newly diagnosed GD, antithyroid drugs for less than 3 months. Generation of the TCR library employed RNA extracted from PBMCs. As a group, patients came from one endocrinology department in Xi'an, China. This sample was shared with a second study, whose subject was T cells in Graves' hyperthyroidism and ophthalmopathy.

Sample: peripheral blood mononuclear cells (PBMCs), taken at new diagnosis, from a patient treated with antithyroid drugs. This sequence was found in a woman in her fifties or sixties with Graves disease. This chain connects TRBV5-1 to TRBJ2-7; D call uncertain. The CDR3 DNA is TGCGCCAGCAGCGTAACCGGGCCCACCTACGAGCAGTACTTC. Protein: CASSVTGPTYEQYF.